The sequence of this T cell receptor (beta chain) was determined in a study of spatial heterogeneity in lung cancer. For the study at large: More than 8.5 raw reads, on average, carried each unique TCR and UMI combination. Study-wide results and limits: Intratumoral expanded alpha and beta TCR counts were found to track tumor mutation counts.

As regards this clonotype: Antigen: not known.

This CDR3 comprises 13 residues. V lost 4 bases, J lost 4 bases, and 8 bases lay in between. CDR1 and CDR2 from the germline V gene are KGHSH and LQKENI. Time point described: sample taken at primary tumor resection. Just over 70 TRACERx patients with early, untreated non-small cell lung cancer donated samples. Every molecule of TCR cDNA had its own unique molecular identifier. Using its own MiXCR run on the 5' RACE reads, TCRdb lists one record per CDR3 protein. Seen here are about 9,800 distinct CDR3 sequences, roughly half observed once, and the top ten hold roughly 28%. The chain has TRBV18 and TRBJ1-5, with D hard to call. The specimen comprised lung tumor tissue, sampled at surgery. The TCR originated in a female donor with early-stage non-small cell lung cancer. The CDR3 spells CASSLHENQPQHF. CDR3 DNA: TGTGCCAGCTCACTACACGAGAATCAGCCCCAGCATTTT.